This record concerns one T cell receptor (beta chain) sequence. Trimming left V 2 bases short and J 0 bases short, with 6 bases between. This CDR3 has 14 amino acids. Germline values: CDR1 SGHNT, CDR2 YENEEA. In the source study's methods: It was from reference gene primer amplification that nucleated cell counts were estimated. Measured with immunoSEQ multiplex PCR; TCRdb has only the in-frame clones, and not every one. V, J and clone size derive from that table, while D and trimming were established from the DNA sequence. The repertoire consists of 140,000 or so clones, with more than 65% occurring once and the leading ten covering about 9.4%. This entry belongs to a study of blood T cell repertoires in COVID-19. Study overall: From the United States, Italy and Spain came samples of acute and convalescent COVID-19.

The specimen was peripheral blood. The TCR was taken from a man aged 60 to 69 with active or convalescent COVID-19. The chain recombines TRBV11-3 with TRBJ2-3; D perhaps matches TRBD2 (6 bases). CDR3 protein: CASSLLASTDTQYF. DNA of the CDR3: TGTGCCAGCAGCTTACTAGCGAGCACAGATACGCAGTATTTT.